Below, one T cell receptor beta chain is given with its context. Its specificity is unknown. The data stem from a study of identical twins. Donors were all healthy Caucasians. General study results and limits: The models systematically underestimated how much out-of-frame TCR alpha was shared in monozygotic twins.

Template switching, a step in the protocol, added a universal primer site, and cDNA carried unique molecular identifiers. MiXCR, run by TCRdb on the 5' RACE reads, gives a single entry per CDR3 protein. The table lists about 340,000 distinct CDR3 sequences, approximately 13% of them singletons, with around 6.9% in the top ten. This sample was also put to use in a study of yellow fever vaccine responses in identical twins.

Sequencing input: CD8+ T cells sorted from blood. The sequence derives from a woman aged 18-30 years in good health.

The CDR3 spells CSASGPSGRPTDNSPLHF. The CDR3 coding sequence is TGCAGTGCTTCGGGTCCATCCGGAAGACCCACGGATAATTCACCCCTCCACTTT. This chain links TRBV20-1 with TRBJ1-6; D is uncertain. The CDR3 is made up of 18 amino acids. Germline CDR1 and CDR2: DFQATT and SNEGSKA (reference sequence). The germline V and J ends were trimmed by 5 bases and 5 bases, with 25 bases remaining between them.